Listed here is a single T cell receptor beta chain. Its antigen remains unknown. These data originate in a study of T-cell memory formation after mild COVID-19. The overall study: In these data, TCR clusters were largely donor specific. Study-wide results and caveats: A second wave expanding day 15 to 37 was CD4+-biased; contracting clones were balanced.

TCRdb itself ran the 5' RACE reads through MiXCR, one entry per CDR3 protein. The data hold under 250,000 distinct CDR3 sequences, with 27% observed a single time. This receptor was identified in an adult woman who had mild COVID-19 (a few samples of this study predate the infection). Cell type and time point are not known. The sample taken for sequencing was PBMCs or a T cell subset sorted from them (not recorded which).

The CDR3 protein is CASSSGTSGTSYNEQFF. DNA for the CDR3: TGTGCCAGCAGCTCAGGGACTAGCGGAACCTCCTACAATGAGCAGTTCTTC. The chain recombines TRBV7-9 with TRBJ2-1; 11 nucleotides align to TRBD2. CDR1 and CDR2 (germline): SEHNR, FQNEAQ (reference sequence). V trimming: 4 bases; J trimming: 0 bases; junction bases outside the gene matches: 5. The CDR3 spans 17 residues. Drawing the rest from reference TRBV7-9 and TRBJ2-1, the complete variable domain is DTGVSQNPRHKITKRGQNVTFRCDPISEHNRLYWYRQTLGQGPEFLTYFQNEAQLEKSRLLSDRFSAERPKGSFSTLEIQRTEQGDSAMYLCASSSGTSGTSYNEQFFGPGTRLTVL.